These 25 T cell receptor beta chains were all obtained from the same sample, sequenced in a study of cytomegalovirus exposure and HLA in healthy donors. Generated by immunoSEQ multiplex PCR, the TCRdb table keeps only in-frame clones and is missing some. Among 200,000 to 250,000 clones, roughly 88% were seen once, and the ten largest hold about 2.7%. The material sequenced was PBMCs. Receptors were obtained from a woman aged 18-29 years in good health and CMV-seronegative.

This sequence joins TRBV28 and TRBJ1-2, with 12 nucleotides matching TRBD1. CDR1 and CDR2 (germline): MDHEN, SYDVKM. V lost 6 bases to trimming and J lost 4 bases; unmatched junction nucleotides: 12. CDR3 size: 17 residues. The CDR3 region is CASRPGTGGAGGYGYTF. The CDR3, as DNA: TGTGCCAGCAGGCCCGGGACAGGGGGCGCAGGGGGCTATGGCTACACCTTC.

The rearrangement joins TRBV30 to TRBJ2-7; 8 positions match TRBD1. V shed 5 bases and J 3 bases; nucleotides not matched to a gene: 6. The CDR3 is 13 amino acids. Germline V CDR1 and CDR2: GTSNPN, SVGIG (reference sequence). The chain's CDR3 is CAWGTGAFYEQYF. The CDR3 DNA reads as TGTGCCTGGGGGACAGGCGCATTCTACGAGCAGTACTTC.

The chain combines TRBV19 with TRBJ1-5; 7 bases are shared with TRBD1. This CDR3 is built from 14 residues. V shed 9 bases and J 0 bases; nucleotides not matched to a gene: 5. Germline V gene sequence: CDR1 LNHDA, CDR2 SQIVND (reference sequence). The CDR3 nucleotides are TGTGCCAGCACGACAGGGCATAGCAATCAGCCCCAGCATTTT. It specifies CASTTGHSNQPQHF.

The chain links TRBV28 to TRBJ2-3; no clear D gene. This CDR3 has 15 amino acids. From germline, CDR1 is MDHEN and CDR2 SYDVKM. The V end lost 2 bases, the J end lost 0 bases, and 9 bases lay between the germline ends. In nucleotides, the CDR3 is TGTGCCAGCAGTTTACCCTACTCTAGCACAGATACGCAGTATTTT. It yields the protein CASSLPYSSTDTQYF. Complete variable domain (other parts from reference TRBV28 and TRBJ2-3): DVKVTQSSRYLVKRTGEKVFLECVQDMDHENMFWYRQDPGLGLRLIYFSYDVKMKEKGDIPEGYSVSREKKERFSLILESASTNQTSMYLCASSLPYSSTDTQYFGPGTRLTVL.

The chain has TRBV5-1 and TRBJ2-1; 9 nucleotides align to TRBD1. The germline gives CDR1 SGHRS, CDR2 YFSETQ. The CDR3 is 13 amino acids. Trimming removed 5 bases from V and 6 bases from J; junction bases left unmatched: 3. The CDR3 loop is CASSLTGGNEQFF. In DNA, the CDR3 is TGCGCCAGCAGTCTGACAGGGGGCAATGAGCAGTTCTTC.

The rearrangement uses TRBV28 and TRBJ2-5, with a tentative D call TRBD2 (6 bases). This CDR3 spans 15 amino acids. V gave up 3 bases and J gave up 3 bases, with 14 bases separating them. The germline CDR1 and CDR2 sequences are MDHEN and SYDVKM. CDR3 loop: CASSFLGGTEETQYF. Here the CDR3 DNA reads TGTGCCAGCAGTTTTTTGGGAGGAACCGAAGAGACCCAGTACTTC.

The genes are TRBV7-3 and TRBJ2-3, with 12 bases aligning to TRBD2. The CDR3 length is 18 residues. Germline V CDR1 and CDR2: SGHTA, FQGTGA. V lost 3 bases to trimming and J lost 0 bases; unmatched junction nucleotides: 7. CDR3 sequence (DNA): TGTGCCAGCAGCTTTACTAGCGGGAGGCCATCTAGCACAGATACGCAGTATTTT. Amino acid sequence: CASSFTSGRPSSTDTQYF. Looking up the rest from reference TRBV7-3 and TRBJ2-3 gives the full variable domain: GAGVSQTPSNKVTEKGKYVELRCDPISGHTALYWYRQSLGQGPEFLIYFQGTGAADDSGLPNDRFFAVRPEGSVSTLKIQRTERGDSAVYLCASSFTSGRPSSTDTQYFGPGTRLTVL.

The rearrangement joins TRBV27 to TRBJ1-4, with 8 bases fitting TRBD1. This CDR3 is built from 15 residues. Per germline, CDR1 MNHEY and CDR2 SMNVEV (reference sequence). With 8 bases clipped from V and 4 bases from J, the junction kept 9 bases outside the gene matches. CDR3 sequence reads: CASSPQGAINEKLFF. DNA for the CDR3: TGTGCCAGCTCCCCCCAGGGGGCGATTAATGAAAAACTGTTTTTT. Looking up the rest from reference TRBV27 and TRBJ1-4 gives the full variable domain: EAQVTQNPRYLITVTGKKLTVTCSQNMNHEYMSWYRQDPGLGLRQIYYSMNVEVTDKGDVPEGYKVSRKEKRNFPLILESPSPNQTSLYFCASSPQGAINEKLFFGSGTQLSVL.

The rearrangement links TRBV5-1 to TRBJ1-2; 7 bases agree with TRBD1. V trimming: 3 bases; J trimming: 6 bases; junction bases outside the gene matches: 5. This CDR3 has 13 amino acids. Per germline, CDR1 SGHRS and CDR2 YFSETQ. The CDR3 is CASSSGRGDGYTF. The CDR3 DNA follows: TGCGCCAGCAGCTCTGGCAGGGGGGATGGCTACACCTTC. Using reference TRBV5-1 and TRBJ1-2 for the parts outside the CDR3, the full variable domain is KAGVTQTPRYLIKTRGQQVTLSCSPISGHRSVSWYQQTPGQGLQFLFEYFSETQRNKGNFPGRFSGRQFSNSRSEMNVSTLELGDSALYLCASSSGRGDGYTFGSGTRLTVV.

V usage is TRBV6-6 and J usage is TRBJ2-4, with D maybe TRBD1 (5 bases). V dropped 5 bases and J dropped 2 bases, with 7 bases sitting between them. The CDR3 spans 13 residues. The germline V gene encodes CDR1 MNHNY and CDR2 SVGAGI (reference sequence). The CDR3 spells CASSQGTKNIQYF. In DNA form, the CDR3 reads TGTGCCAGCAGTCAGGGTACCAAAAACATTCAGTACTTC.

This clone occurred a few times. This chain links TRBV2 with TRBJ2-2; tentatively, D is TRBD2 (5 bases). CDR1 is SNHLY and CDR2 is FYNNEI in the germline V gene. The CDR3 runs 15 residues. Trimming pared 6 bases from V and 7 bases from J, leaving 18 bases between. The CDR3 sequence is CASRHPWTEGGELFF. In nucleotides, the CDR3 is TGTGCCAGCAGACACCCTTGGACCGAGGGCGGGGAGCTGTTTTTT.

The gene calls are TRBV28 and TRBJ1-4; weak D call: TRBD1 (6 bases). The V and J ends lost 7 bases and 5 bases respectively, with 20 bases between them. CDR1 is MDHEN and CDR2 is SYDVKM in the germline V gene. The CDR3 runs to 16 residues. The CDR3 loop reads CASKGPRGGTNEKLFF. CDR3 DNA: TGTGCCAGCAAAGGTCCTAGGGGGGGGACGAATGAAAAACTGTTTTTT.

The chain employs TRBV19 and TRBJ2-7; maybe TRBD1 (6 bases). Trimming removed 4 bases at V and 0 bases at J, with 10 bases between. The germline V gene has CDR1 LNHDA and CDR2 SQIVND (reference sequence). CDR3 length equals 14 residues. In nucleotides, the CDR3 is TGTGCCAGTAGTAAGGGGGACACCTCCTACGAGCAGTACTTC. It codes for CASSKGDTSYEQYF. The full variable domain, in which reference TRBV19 and TRBJ2-7 provide the parts outside the CDR3, is DGGITQSPKYLFRKEGQNVTLSCEQNLNHDAMYWYRQDPGQGLRLIYYSQIVNDFQKGDIAEGYSVSREKKESFPLTVTSAQKNPTAFYLCASSKGDTSYEQYFGPGTRLTVT.

The DNA of the CDR3 is TGTGCCAGCAGCTTGGCGGACAGGGGGAAGACCCAGTACTTC. Translating gives CASSLADRGKTQYF. The J gene is TRBJ2-5, the V gene TRBV5-4, with 10 nucleotides matching TRBD1. Trimming cost V 0 bases and J 6 bases; bases outside gene matches: 2. Germline values: CDR1 SGHNT, CDR2 YYREEE (reference sequence). The CDR3 runs to 14 residues.

The gene calls are TRBV7-6 and TRBJ2-1, with 10 bases aligning to TRBD2. Trimming cost V 2 bases and J 7 bases; bases outside gene matches: 2. The CDR3 sequence is 14 residues long. Per germline, CDR1 SGHVS and CDR2 FNYEAQ. DNA for the CDR3: TGTGCCAGCAGCTTAACAGCGGGAGGGAATGAGCAGTTCTTC. This gives the protein CASSLTAGGNEQFF. The full variable domain, in which reference TRBV7-6 and TRBJ2-1 provide the parts outside the CDR3, is GAGVSQSPRYKVTKRGQDVALRCDPISGHVSLYWYRQALGQGPEFLTYFNYEAQQDKSGLPNDRFSAERPEGSISTLTIQRTEQRDSAMYRCASSLTAGGNEQFFGPGTRLTVL.

This chain uses TRBV5-4 with TRBJ2-1; 7 bases align to TRBD1. The V gene end was trimmed by 1 base and the J gene end by 0 bases; junction bases not matched to a gene: 7. The CDR3 is 17 amino acids. CDR1 SGHNT and CDR2 YYREEE come from the germline V gene (reference sequence). The DNA of the CDR3 is TGTGCCAGCAGCTTGCGGACAGGCAAGAGCTCCTACAATGAGCAGTTCTTC. Translating it yields CASSLRTGKSSYNEQFF. Complete variable domain (other parts from reference TRBV5-4 and TRBJ2-1): ETGVTQSPTHLIKTRGQQVTLRCSSQSGHNTVSWYQQALGQGPQFIFQYYREEENGRGNFPPRFSGLQFPNYSSELNVNALELDDSALYLCASSLRTGKSSYNEQFFGPGTRLTVL.

This chain uses TRBV2 with TRBJ2-7; 8 bases are shared with TRBD1. V was pared by 10 bases and J by 6 bases, with 11 bases of the junction left unmatched. The CDR3 length is 13 residues. The germline V gene encodes CDR1 SNHLY and CDR2 FYNNEI. CDR3 residues: CANQGTGPSEQYF. Here the CDR3 DNA reads TGTGCCAACCAAGGGACAGGCCCCAGCGAGCAGTACTTC.

The chain links TRBV28 to TRBJ1-5, with no clear D. Germline loops: CDR1 MDHEN, CDR2 SYDVKM. V gave up 4 bases and J gave up 8 bases, with 9 bases separating them. CDR3 length: 12 amino acids. CDR3 amino acids: CASSSVRKPQHF. CDR3 sequence (DNA): TGTGCCAGCAGTTCCGTTAGAAAGCCCCAGCATTTT.

This chain links TRBV11-1 with TRBJ2-7, with D possibly matching TRBD1 (5 bases). V was shortened by 2 bases and J by 0 bases, with 5 bases between the two germline ends. CDR1 is SGHAT, CDR2 FQDESV, per germline (reference sequence). This CDR3 comprises 13 residues. CDR3: CASSLQGSYEQYF. DNA for the CDR3: TGTGCCAGCAGCTTACAGGGCTCCTACGAGCAGTACTTC.

The CDR3 nucleotides read TGTGCCACCGGGACTAGCGGGAAAAGGGAGTTCTTC. It specifies CATGTSGKREFF. The chain joins TRBV28 to TRBJ2-1; 13 bases are shared with TRBD2. Trimming took 10 bases from V and 14 from J; bases not matched to a gene: 8. Germline V gives CDR1 MDHEN, CDR2 SYDVKM. This CDR3 has 12 amino acids.

Points on this clone: The CDR3 ends on some other residue instead of the conserved phenylalanine or tryptophan, so this is likely a read error. No DNA is shown, since the ends of the CDR3 on it are uncertain; the CDR3 is the one TCRdb lists. The genes are TRBV20-1 and TRBJ2-7; TRBD2, the D gene given by the table, was not confirmed from the DNA. Germline CDR1 reads DFQATT; CDR2 reads SNEGSKA (reference sequence). The CDR3 totals 11 residues, both ends included. The CDR3 spells CSAGGDYAGRL.

This clone was detected only once. The rearrangement links TRBV7-6 to TRBJ2-5; D perhaps matches TRBD2 (5 bases). The CDR3 is 15 amino acids. Germline V gene lookup returns CDR1 SGHVS and CDR2 FNYEAQ. Trimming stripped 1 base from V and 2 bases from J, with 11 bases between. The CDR3 DNA follows: TGTGCCAGCAGCTTAGGAACTAGACCACAAGAGACCCAGTACTTC. The encoded protein is CASSLGTRPQETQYF. Complete variable domain (other parts from reference TRBV7-6 and TRBJ2-5): GAGVSQSPRYKVTKRGQDVALRCDPISGHVSLYWYRQALGQGPEFLTYFNYEAQQDKSGLPNDRFSAERPEGSISTLTIQRTEQRDSAMYRCASSLGTRPQETQYFGPGTRLLVL.

This clone was recorded only once. The chain joins TRBV5-6 to TRBJ2-7; 8 bases align to TRBD1. CDR1 and CDR2 from the germline V gene are SGHDT and YYEEEE. This CDR3 region has 15 residues. V lost 4 bases to trimming and J lost 3 bases; unmatched junction nucleotides: 9. For the CDR3, the DNA is TGTGCCAGCAGCAGATTGGACAGGGAGAGCTACGAGCAGTACTTC. Residues: CASSRLDRESYEQYF.

The chain uses TRBV19 and TRBJ1-1; TRBD1 aligns across 8 bases. CDR1 is LNHDA, CDR2 SQIVND, per germline (reference sequence). After removal of 9 bases from V and 2 bases from J, the junction contained 11 bases not matched to a gene. The CDR3 consists of 15 residues. DNA for the CDR3: TGTGCCAGCACGATGCTGCCAGGGGGCAACACTGAAGCTTTCTTT. Encoded protein: CASTMLPGGNTEAFF.

The chain combines TRBV9 with TRBJ1-2; D remains ambiguous. The germline V gene has CDR1 SGDLS and CDR2 YYNGEE. Trimming removed 2 bases at V and 6 bases at J, with 17 bases between. CDR3 length: 15 amino acids. CDR3 sequence (DNA): TGTGCCAGCAGCGTCAGCGCGGGGATTCCCCATGGCTACACCTTC. It translates to CASSVSAGIPHGYTF.